The 5 T cell receptor beta chains below come from one sample, sequenced in a study of shared clonotypes between healthy human individuals. Using immunoSEQ multiplex PCR, the repertoire was profiled, and TCRdb retains in-frame clones only, with some absent. The data show 2 million to 2.5 million clones, 80% to 95% seen once. Material: naive CD4+ T cells from PBMCs. The sample's subset: CD45RA+ positively selected. The receptors stem from a man aged 18 to 35 in good health. Some clones in this sample may be carry-over from other donors' samples.

V usage is TRBV4-1 and J usage is TRBJ1-6; D ambiguous. The CDR3 length is 14 residues. CDR1 and CDR2 (germline): MGHRA, YSYEKL. Trimming removed 1 base at V and 8 bases at J, with 9 bases between. The CDR3 nucleotides read TGCGCCAGCAGCCAAGGGTGGGCGGATTCACCCCTCCACTTT. This encodes CASSQGWADSPLHF.

The rearrangement joins TRBV7-9 to TRBJ2-3; D uncertain. Germline CDR1 reads SEHNR; CDR2 reads FQNEAQ (reference sequence). Trimming left V 1 base short and J 2 bases short, with 7 bases between. There are 14 residues in the CDR3. DNA of the CDR3: TGTGCCAGCAGCTTAGTACGTTACACAGATACGCAGTATTTT. Its translation is CASSLVRYTDTQYF. The full variable domain, in which reference TRBV7-9 and TRBJ2-3 provide the parts outside the CDR3, is DTGVSQNPRHKITKRGQNVTFRCDPISEHNRLYWYRQTLGQGPEFLTYFQNEAQLEKSRLLSDRFSAERPKGSFSTLEIQRTEQGDSAMYLCASSLVRYTDTQYFGPGTRLTVL.

The CDR3 is CASSRGQDSYEQYF. The CDR3 nucleotides are TGCGCCAGCAGCAGGGGACAGGACTCCTACGAGCAGTACTTC. The chain couples TRBV5-1 to TRBJ2-7; 8 positions agree with TRBD1. The CDR3 loop spans 14 amino acids. From germline, CDR1 is SGHRS and CDR2 YFSETQ. Trimming at V came to 4 bases and at J to 0 bases, leaving 3 bases not matched to a gene.

The chain recombines TRBV5-4 with TRBJ1-2, with 9 nucleotides matching TRBD1. This CDR3 comprises 14 residues. CDR1 is SGHNT and CDR2 is YYREEE in the germline V gene (reference sequence). Unmatched junction bases numbered 3, after V lost 1 base and J lost 5 bases. CDR3 sequence: CASSLPDRGYGYTF. The DNA of the CDR3 is TGTGCCAGCAGCTTGCCCGACAGGGGGTATGGCTACACCTTC. Full variable domain (remainder filled in from reference TRBV5-4 and TRBJ1-2): ETGVTQSPTHLIKTRGQQVTLRCSSQSGHNTVSWYQQALGQGPQFIFQYYREEENGRGNFPPRFSGLQFPNYSSELNVNALELDDSALYLCASSLPDRGYGYTFGSGTRLTVV.

The chain uses TRBV12-5 and TRBJ2-3; 12 positions agree with TRBD2. Trimming at V came to 0 bases and at J to 4 bases, leaving 2 bases not matched to a gene. CDR1 is LGHNT, CDR2 FRNRAP, per germline. CDR3 length: 16 amino acids. CDR3 residues: CASGLVTSGSPDTQYF. The CDR3 DNA reads TGTGCTAGTGGTTTGGTGACTAGCGGGAGCCCAGATACGCAGTATTTT.